The sequence of this TCR beta chain was determined in a study of blood T cell repertoires in COVID-19. Study at large: The analysed material was cDNA or gDNA that came from T cells, B-cell-depleted T cells, or PBMCs.

Produced via immunoSEQ multiplex PCR; TCRdb's table is partial and in-frame only. The sample yields a few hundred thousand clones, about 88% seen once. V was cut by 5 bases and J by 16 bases, with 15 bases left in between. This CDR3 comprises 11 residues. CDR1 is LNHDA and CDR2 is SQIVND in the germline V gene (reference sequence). Donors were grouped by their self-reported clinical history. J is TRBJ2-1 and V is TRBV19, with a weak D call TRBD1 (5 bases). The source is a woman between 55 and 75 years old in a cohort exposed to, infected with or recovered from COVID-19 (not recorded which). Specimen: PBMCs or T cells enriched from blood (not recorded which). The CDR3 spells CASSGPSRGFF. DNA of the CDR3: TGTGCCAGTAGTGGGCCGTCTAGGGGATTCTTC.